This entry describes one T cell receptor beta chain. This record comes from a study of T cells in Graves' hyperthyroidism and ophthalmopathy. The TCR beta CDR3 regions underwent amplification using RNA transcripts as the source. An initial round of RT-PCR targeting the TCR CDR3 relied on the HTBI primer set. From the multiplex PCR reads, TCRdb called clonotypes with MiXCR, one entry per CDR3 protein. This table holds approximately 400,000 distinct CDR3 sequences, approximately 14% found once. With 7 bases removed from V and 4 bases from J, the gap between germline ends came to 17 bases. The germline gives CDR1 LNHDA, CDR2 SQIVND (reference sequence). CDR3 length: 15 residues.

The chain has TRBV19 and TRBJ1-5; D gene unclear. What was sequenced was blood. This sequence was found in a young woman with Graves' hyperthyroidism that later progressed to Graves' ophthalmopathy. CDR3 coding DNA: TGTGCCAGTAAGCCCGCGGGCAGCGCAAATCAGCCCCAGCATTTT. Translating it yields CASKPAGSANQPQHF.